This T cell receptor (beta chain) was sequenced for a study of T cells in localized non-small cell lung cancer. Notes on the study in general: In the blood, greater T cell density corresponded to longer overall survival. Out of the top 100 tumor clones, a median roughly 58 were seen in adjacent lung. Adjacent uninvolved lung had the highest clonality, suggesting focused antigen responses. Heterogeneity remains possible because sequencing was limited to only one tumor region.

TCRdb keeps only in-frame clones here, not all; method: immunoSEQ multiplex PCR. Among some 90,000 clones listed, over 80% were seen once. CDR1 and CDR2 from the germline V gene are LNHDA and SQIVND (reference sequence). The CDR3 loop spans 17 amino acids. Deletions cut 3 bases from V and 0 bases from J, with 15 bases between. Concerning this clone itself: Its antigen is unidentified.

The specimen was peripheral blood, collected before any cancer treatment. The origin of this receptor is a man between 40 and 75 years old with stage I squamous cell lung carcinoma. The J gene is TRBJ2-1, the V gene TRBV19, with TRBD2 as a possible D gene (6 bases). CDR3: CASSMVGGSSSYNEQFF. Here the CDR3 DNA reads TGTGCCAGTAGTATGGTGGGGGGAAGCAGCTCCTACAATGAGCAGTTCTTC.